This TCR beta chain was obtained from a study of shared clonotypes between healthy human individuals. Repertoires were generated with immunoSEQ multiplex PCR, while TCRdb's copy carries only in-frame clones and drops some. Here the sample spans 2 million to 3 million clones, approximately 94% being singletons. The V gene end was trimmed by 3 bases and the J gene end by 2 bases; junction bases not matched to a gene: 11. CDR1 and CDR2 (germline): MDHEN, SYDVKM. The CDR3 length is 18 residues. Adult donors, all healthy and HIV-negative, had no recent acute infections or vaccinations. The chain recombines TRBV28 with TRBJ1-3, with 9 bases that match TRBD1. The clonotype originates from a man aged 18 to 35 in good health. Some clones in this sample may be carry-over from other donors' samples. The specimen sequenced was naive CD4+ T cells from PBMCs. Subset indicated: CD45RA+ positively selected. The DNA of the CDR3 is TGTGCCAGCAGTTTCTCCCCACAGGGGGCTCTTGCTGGAAACACCATATATTTT. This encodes CASSFSPQGALAGNTIYF.